These 14 T cell receptor beta chains originate from one sample sequenced in a study of spatial heterogeneity in lung cancer. Study-wide points: It was found that expanded intratumoral alpha and beta TCR counts tracked tumor mutation counts.

One entry per CDR3 protein, called by TCRdb with MiXCR from the 5' RACE reads. The repertoire has some 96,000 distinct CDR3 sequences, around 4.8% of them found once; the top ten carry around 20%. Their cognate antigens are unknown. Time point indicated: sample taken at primary tumor resection. This specimen consisted of lung tumor tissue, obtained at surgery. The receptors shown here come from a male donor with early-stage non-small cell lung cancer.

This clonotype was observed at least ten times. The rearrangement links TRBV9 to TRBJ2-1, with D perhaps matching TRBD2 (6 bases). Germline assignment: CDR1 SGDLS and CDR2 YYNGEE. Trimming took 0 bases from V and 3 from J, leaving 10 bases between them. The CDR3 spans 15 residues. CDR3 loop: CASSVDGGNYNEQFF. The CDR3 nucleotides read TGTGCCAGCAGCGTAGATGGCGGGAACTACAATGAGCAGTTCTTC.

This clonotype was observed at least ten times. This chain connects TRBV28 to TRBJ1-4; D ambiguous. Germline CDR1 and CDR2: MDHEN and SYDVKM. V was pared by 7 bases and J by 10 bases, with 19 bases between. This CDR3 is built from 14 residues. The CDR3 spells CASTSPRRPRKLFF. CDR3 bases: TGTGCCAGCACCTCCCCCCGACGGCCCCGAAAACTGTTTTTT.

This clonotype was observed many times. This chain uses TRBV5-1 with TRBJ1-1; 7 bases line up with TRBD1. V was clipped by 2 bases and J by 6 bases; unmatched bases: 4. CDR3 size: 13 residues. Germline loops: CDR1 SGHRS, CDR2 YFSETQ. CDR3 residues: CASSFEGAAEAFF. The CDR3 bases are TGCGCCAGCAGCTTCGAGGGGGCGGCTGAAGCTTTCTTT. Full variable domain (rest looked up from reference TRBV5-1 and TRBJ1-1): KAGVTQTPRYLIKTRGQQVTLSCSPISGHRSVSWYQQTPGQGLQFLFEYFSETQRNKGNFPGRFSGRQFSNSRSEMNVSTLELGDSALYLCASSFEGAAEAFFGQGTRLTVV.

Ten or more counts support this clonotype. DNA for the CDR3: TGTGCCAGCAGTGAAGTGGCCAGGGACGGAATGACTTGGGAGCAGTACTTC. Its translation is CASSEVARDGMTWEQYF. This chain connects TRBV6-1 to TRBJ2-7; D may correspond to TRBD1 or TRBD2 (5 bases each). The germline V gene encodes CDR1 MNHNS and CDR2 SASEGT. The CDR3 is 17 residues long. V was clipped by 1 base and J by 7 bases, with 23 bases between them.

The sample holds many counts of this clonotype. The CDR3, as DNA: TGTGCCAGCAGTTTACGGGAGTCGGGTCGGGGTGAGCAGTTCTTC. Protein sequence: CASSLRESGRGEQFF. V usage is TRBV28 and J usage is TRBJ2-1; the D gene is possibly TRBD2 (6 bases). The germline V gene encodes CDR1 MDHEN and CDR2 SYDVKM. The V end lost 2 bases, the J end lost 9 bases, and 17 bases lay between the germline ends. This CDR3 comprises 15 residues.

This clonotype has at least ten counts. J is TRBJ2-2 and V is TRBV27; TRBD2 matches 11 bases. Unmatched junction bases numbered 5, after V lost 5 bases and J lost 6 bases. The CDR3 totals 15 residues. The germline V gene has CDR1 MNHEY and CDR2 SMNVEV (reference sequence). DNA for the CDR3: TGTGCCAGCAGTCTGTTAGCGGGAGGGGCCGGGGAGCTGTTTTTT. Protein product: CASSLLAGGAGELFF.

In its sample, this clonotype was seen many times. The V gene is TRBV27, the J gene TRBJ2-1, with 10 bases fitting TRBD2. The germline V gene has CDR1 MNHEY and CDR2 SMNVEV (reference sequence). The CDR3 runs 18 residues. Trimming took 10 bases from V and 2 from J; bases not matched to a gene: 17. CDR3 loop: CATAKGTSADLPYNEQFF. As DNA, the CDR3 is TGTGCCACCGCTAAAGGGACTAGCGCTGACCTTCCCTACAATGAGCAGTTCTTC.

This clonotype was seen ten or more times. The chain employs TRBV10-3 and TRBJ1-6; tentatively, D is TRBD1 (5 bases). Trimming took 11 bases from V and 9 from J, leaving 17 bases between them. CDR1 is ENHRY, CDR2 SYGVKD, per germline. The CDR3 spans 13 residues. CDR3 in amino acids: CAAHRDGISPLHF. CDR3 sequence (DNA): TGTGCCGCCCACCGGGACGGAATTTCACCCCTCCACTTT.

This clonotype has ten or more counts. This chain joins TRBV3-1 and TRBJ2-1; 10 bases agree with TRBD2. CDR1 is LGHDT, CDR2 YNNKEL, per germline (reference sequence). The length of the CDR3 is 17 residues. The V segment lost 4 bases and the J segment 7 bases; nucleotides outside the gene matches: 13. CDR3 DNA: TGTGCCAGCAGCCCCTGGGCTAGCGGGAGTCCAATTAATGAGCAGTTCTTC. This translates into CASSPWASGSPINEQFF.

This clonotype was detected ten times or more. The chain couples TRBV20-1 to TRBJ2-4; 8 positions match TRBD2. The V segment lost 1 base and the J segment 4 bases; nucleotides outside the gene matches: 9. From germline, CDR1 is DFQATT and CDR2 SNEGSKA (reference sequence). The CDR3 has 16 amino acids. In nucleotides, the CDR3 is TGCAGTGCTAGAGCCCTGGGCGGGGGGTCGAAAAACATTCAGTACTTC. The encoded protein is CSARALGGGSKNIQYF.

This clonotype was recorded at least ten times. The J gene is TRBJ1-2, the V gene TRBV3-1; D ambiguous. Germline V lookup: CDR1 LGHDT, CDR2 YNNKEL (reference sequence). The germline V and J ends were trimmed by 0 bases and 8 bases, with 22 bases remaining between them. CDR3 length equals 17 residues. CDR3 DNA sequence: TGTGCCAGCAGCCAAGATACCCCGGCAGGTGACTACGAGGGCTACACCTTC. This translates into CASSQDTPAGDYEGYTF.

There are many counts of this clonotype. The chain carries TRBV30 and TRBJ1-2; D perhaps matches TRBD1 (5 bases). V was clipped by 3 bases and J by 0 bases, with 20 bases between them. Germline-derived CDR1 and CDR2 are GTSNPN and SVGIG (reference sequence). This CDR3 is 17 amino acids long. CDR3 amino acids: CAWRDGQWGPANYGYTF. CDR3 sequence (DNA): TGTGCCTGGAGGGACGGGCAGTGGGGCCCAGCTAACTATGGCTACACCTTC.

This clonotype was observed many times. The chain links TRBV6-6 to TRBJ1-2; D ambiguous. CDR3 length: 14 residues. V was trimmed by 2 bases and J by 3 bases, leaving 10 bases between them. The V gene's germline CDR1 is MNHNY and CDR2 SVGAGI (reference sequence). CDR3 region: CASSYGQLHYGYTF. Written as DNA, the CDR3 is TGTGCCAGCAGTTACGGCCAGTTACACTATGGCTACACCTTC.

This clonotype has ten or more counts. The chain joins TRBV6-5 to TRBJ2-3, with 8 bases fitting TRBD2. The J segment lost 2 bases and the V segment lost 5 bases, leaving 6 bases of the junction unmatched. CDR1 and CDR2 (germline): MNHEY, SVGAGI. The CDR3 is made up of 15 amino acids. Written as DNA, the CDR3 is TGTGCCAGCAGTACTGGCGGGAGGCCCACAGATACGCAGTATTTT. This sequence encodes CASSTGGRPTDTQYF.